The 15 T cell receptor beta chains reported below all come from one sample, sequenced in a study of patients and donors after allogeneic stem cell transplantation. TCRdb analysed the RT-PCR reads with MiXCR anew, one entry per CDR3 protein. Of 800,000 to 1,000,000 distinct CDR3 sequences listed, roughly 18% are singletons. Sequencing input: blood, either unsorted or a sorted T cell fraction (not recorded which). Receptors were obtained from a human donor who was either an allogeneic HSCT recipient or a stem cell or donor lymphocyte infusion donor (not recorded which). It is not recorded whose cells these are; they may come from a transplant donor.

This clonotype was detected a few times. The germline gene is not matched at one end of the junction; a read error may be the cause. The CDR3 sequence: CASNLEVAVPGEQYF. The DNA for the CDR3 is TGCGCCAGCAACTTGGAAGTAGCGGTCCCCGGGGAGCAGTACTTC. The rearrangement uses TRBV5-1 and TRBJ2-7, with a tentative D call TRBD2 (6 bases). This CDR3 has 15 amino acids. Germline V CDR1 and CDR2: SGHRS, YFSETQ. The variable domain in full, with the rest retrieved from reference TRBV5-1 and TRBJ2-7, is KAGVTQTPRYLIKTRGQQVTLSCSPISGHRSVSWYQQTPGQGLQFLFEYFSETQRNKGNFPGRFSGRQFSNSRSEMNVSTLELGDSALYLCASNLEVAVPGEQYFGPGTRLTVT.

This clonotype was found a few times. The chain links TRBV20-1 to TRBJ1-1; D is undetermined. V was clipped by 6 bases and J by 0 bases, with 14 bases between them. This CDR3 contains 14 residues. Germline assignment: CDR1 DFQATT and CDR2 SNEGSKA (reference sequence). DNA of the CDR3: TGCAGTGCCCCGGCAGCTAGGATGAACACTGAAGCTTTCTTT. This sequence encodes CSAPAARMNTEAFF.

This clonotype came up a few times. The rearrangement links TRBV12-3 or TRBV12-4 to TRBJ2-5; tentative D call: TRBD2 (6 bases). V lost 1 base and J 5 bases, leaving 17 bases between the germline ends. The CDR3 covers 16 residues. The CDR3: CASSLGGVSLGETQYF. The CDR3, as DNA: TGTGCCAGCAGTTTAGGGGGGGTCAGCCTGGGGGAGACCCAGTACTTC.

This clonotype showed up just a few times. This chain uses TRBV6-2 or TRBV6-3 with TRBJ1-2, with unresolved D. Germline V gives CDR1 MNHEY, CDR2 SVGEGT. V lost 6 bases, J lost 2 bases, and 13 bases lay in between. CDR3 size: 14 residues. As DNA, the CDR3 is TGTGCCAGCAGCCGTCGACTGATGAACTATGGCTACACCTTC. It yields the protein CASSRRLMNYGYTF.

As to this clonotype: One end of the junction varies from germline; a read error may be responsible. V gene TRBV12-3 or TRBV12-4 combines with J gene TRBJ2-5, with TRBD2 matching 14 bases. This CDR3 spans 16 amino acids. CDR3 residues: CASSLGTSGGLETPYF. Here the CDR3 DNA reads TGTGCCAGCAGTTTAGGGACTAGCGGGGGGTTGGAGACCCCGTACTTC.

The rearrangement uses TRBV5-6 and TRBJ2-4, with 8 nucleotides matching TRBD1. The V gene end was trimmed by 0 bases and the J gene end by 9 bases; junction bases not matched to a gene: 8. There are 15 residues in the CDR3. CDR1 SGHDT and CDR2 YYEEEE come from the germline V gene. CDR3 sequence: CASSLEDRDAGIQYF. CDR3 nucleotide sequence: TGTGCCAGCAGCTTGGAGGACAGGGATGCTGGCATTCAGTACTTC.

The chain uses TRBV14 and TRBJ1-2; D ambiguous. Trimming pared 0 bases from V and 8 bases from J, leaving 10 bases between. The germline gives CDR1 SGHDN, CDR2 FVKESK. The CDR3 is made up of 13 amino acids. CDR3 coding DNA: TGTGCCAGCAGCCAAGATTATGGCAGCGGCTACACCTTC. It codes for CASSQDYGSGYTF.

The J gene is TRBJ1-3, the V gene TRBV5-1, with D possibly TRBD1 on 6 matching bases. This CDR3 comprises 17 residues. V was pared by 3 bases and J by 0 bases, with 16 bases between. Germline loops: CDR1 SGHRS, CDR2 YFSETQ. The CDR3 is CASSSNFRGSSGNTIYF. CDR3 in DNA: TGCGCCAGCAGCTCGAACTTCAGGGGAAGCTCTGGAAACACCATATATTTT.

This clonotype was seen a handful of times. The chain links TRBV7-2 to TRBJ1-1; D is ambiguous. This CDR3 has 14 amino acids. From germline, CDR1 is SGHTA and CDR2 FQGNSA. V dropped 2 bases and J dropped 0 bases, with 7 bases sitting between them. CDR3 protein: CASSLMVLNTEAFF. CDR3 nucleotide sequence: TGTGCCAGCAGCTTAATGGTACTGAACACTGAAGCTTTCTTT.

This clonotype was counted only a few times. V and J are TRBV27 and TRBJ2-6; TRBD1 aligns across 11 bases. The CDR3 runs 18 residues. Per germline, CDR1 MNHEY and CDR2 SMNVEV (reference sequence). With 2 bases clipped from V and 2 bases from J, the junction kept 5 bases outside the gene matches. The CDR3 reads CASSLRRTGGAGANVLTF. The CDR3 coding sequence is TGTGCCAGCAGTTTACGCCGGACAGGGGGCGCTGGGGCCAACGTCCTGACTTTC. Full variable domain (remainder filled in from reference TRBV27 and TRBJ2-6): EAQVTQNPRYLITVTGKKLTVTCSQNMNHEYMSWYRQDPGLGLRQIYYSMNVEVTDKGDVPEGYKVSRKEKRNFPLILESPSPNQTSLYFCASSLRRTGGAGANVLTFGAGSRLTVL.

This clonotype was found a few times. The CDR3 sequence is CSARAGQWGQNEQFF. In nucleotides, the CDR3 is TGCAGTGCTAGAGCCGGACAGTGGGGACAGAATGAGCAGTTCTTC. This chain uses TRBV20-1 with TRBJ2-1; 7 positions match TRBD1. This CDR3 has 15 residues. Germline V gene lookup returns CDR1 DFQATT and CDR2 SNEGSKA (reference sequence). Germline trimming cut 1 base from V and 7 bases from J; bases unmatched to any gene: 10.

This clonotype was observed at least ten times. This sequence joins TRBV12-3 or TRBV12-4 and TRBJ1-1; a weak D match, TRBD1 (6 bases). V was cut by 3 bases and J by 1 base, with 18 bases left in between. This CDR3 spans 17 amino acids. The CDR3 spells CASSFDPLRDKNTEAFF. In nucleotides, the CDR3 is TGTGCCAGCAGTTTCGACCCCCTCAGGGACAAGAACACTGAAGCTTTCTTT.

This clonotype was detected once. The chain couples TRBV7-6 to TRBJ1-2; D possibly corresponds to TRBD1 (6 bases). This CDR3 contains 15 residues. Germline CDR1 and CDR2: SGHVS and FNYEAQ. Trimming took off 4 bases at V and 8 bases at J, with 20 bases between the two ends. The CDR3: CASSWGKWGANGYTF. The CDR3 nucleotides are TGTGCCAGCAGCTGGGGCAAATGGGGGGCGAACGGCTACACCTTC.

The chain is built from TRBV10-3 and TRBJ2-1; 8 bases match TRBD1. Trimming cost V 6 bases and J 4 bases; bases outside gene matches: 2. The CDR3 totals 13 residues. Germline-derived CDR1 and CDR2 are ENHRY and SYGVKD. CDR3 region: CAIRDRGYNEQFF. CDR3 coding DNA: TGTGCCATCAGAGACAGGGGATACAATGAGCAGTTCTTC.

V usage is TRBV12-3 or TRBV12-4 and J usage is TRBJ2-3; a weak D match, TRBD2 (6 bases). V was clipped by 4 bases and J by 8 bases, with 13 bases between them. This CDR3 has 13 amino acids. CDR3 DNA: TGTGCCAGCAGTTATGGCGGGATGGCTACGCAGTATTTT. It codes for CASSYGGMATQYF.